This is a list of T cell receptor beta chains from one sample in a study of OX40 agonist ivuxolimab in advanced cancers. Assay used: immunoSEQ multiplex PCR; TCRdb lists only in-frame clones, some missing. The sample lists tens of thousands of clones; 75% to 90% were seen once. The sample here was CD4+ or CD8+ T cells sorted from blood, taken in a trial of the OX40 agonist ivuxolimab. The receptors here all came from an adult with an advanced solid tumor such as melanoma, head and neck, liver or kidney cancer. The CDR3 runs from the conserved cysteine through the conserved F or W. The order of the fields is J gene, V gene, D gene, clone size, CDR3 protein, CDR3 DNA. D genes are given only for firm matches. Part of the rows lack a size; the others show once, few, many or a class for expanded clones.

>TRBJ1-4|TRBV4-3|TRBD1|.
CASSQNPTGGTNEKLFF
TGCGCCAGCAGCCAAAACCCGACAGGGGGCACTAATGAAAAACTGTTTTTT
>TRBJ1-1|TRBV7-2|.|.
CASSAGGSNMRAFF
TGTGCCAGCAGCGCCGGGGGGTCGAATATGAGGGCTTTCTTT
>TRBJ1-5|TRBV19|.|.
CASSIGRGGNQPQHF
TGTGCCAGTAGTATAGGGAGGGGAGGGAATCAGCCCCAGCATTTT
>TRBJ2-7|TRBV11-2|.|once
CASSLEIGETYEQYF
TGTGCCAGCAGCTTAGAGATTGGGGAGACCTACGAGCAGTACTTC
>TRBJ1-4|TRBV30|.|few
CAWTGRGTNEKLFF
TGTGCCTGGACAGGGCGAGGAACTAATGAAAAACTGTTTTTT
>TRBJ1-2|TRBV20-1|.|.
CSASPGNGYTF
TGCAGTGCTAGTCCAGGGAATGGCTACACCTTC
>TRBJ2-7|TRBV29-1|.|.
CSVSGIYEQYF
TGCAGCGTCTCCGGGATCTACGAGCAGTACTTC
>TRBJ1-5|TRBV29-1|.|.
CSVVIRAGGNQPQHF
TGCAGCGTTGTCATCAGGGCGGGAGGCAATCAGCCCCAGCATTTT
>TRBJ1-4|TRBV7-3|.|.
CASSPDLGGKLFF
TGTGCCAGCAGCCCGGATCTCGGCGGAAAACTGTTTTTT
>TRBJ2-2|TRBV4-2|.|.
CASSQETRTGELFF
TGTGCCAGCAGCCAAGAAACACGCACCGGGGAGCTGTTTTTT
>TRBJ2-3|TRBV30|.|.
CAWRVSLLTDTQYF
TGTGCCTGGAGGGTAAGCCTACTCACAGATACGCAGTATTTT
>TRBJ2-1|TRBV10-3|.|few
CAILGRYNEQFF
TGTGCCATATTGGGGAGGTACAATGAGCAGTTCTTC
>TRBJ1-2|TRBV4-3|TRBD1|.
CASSQPTGTGAGYTF
TGCGCCAGCAGCCAGCCAACCGGGACAGGGGCTGGCTACACCTTC
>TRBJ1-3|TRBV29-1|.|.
CSVEAATGNTIYF
TGCAGCGTTGAGGCTGCAACTGGAAACACCATATATTTT
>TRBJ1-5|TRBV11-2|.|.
CASSLGGSGNQPQHF
TGTGCCAGCAGCTTAGGGGGTTCCGGCAATCAGCCCCAGCATTTT
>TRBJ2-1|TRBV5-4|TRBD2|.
CASSFGLAGNNEQFF
TGTGCCAGCAGCTTCGGACTAGCGGGAAACAATGAGCAGTTCTTC
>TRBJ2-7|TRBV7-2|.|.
CASSLVAGRTYEQYF
TGTGCCAGCAGCTTAGTGGCAGGGCGTACCTACGAGCAGTACTTC
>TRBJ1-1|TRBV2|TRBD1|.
CASLSGGQGGGAFF
TGTGCCAGCCTATCTGGCGGACAGGGTGGTGGAGCTTTCTTT
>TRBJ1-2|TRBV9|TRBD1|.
CASSYGDRAGYTF
TGTGCCAGCAGCTACGGGGACAGGGCAGGCTACACCTTC
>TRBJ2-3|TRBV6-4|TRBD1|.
CASSPGTGASTDTQYF
TGTGCCAGCAGTCCCGGGACAGGGGCTAGCACAGATACGCAGTATTTT
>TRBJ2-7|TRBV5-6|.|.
CASSFQLSGYEQYF
TGTGCCAGCAGCTTCCAGCTAAGCGGTTACGAGCAGTACTTC
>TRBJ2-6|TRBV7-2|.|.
CASSRPGANVLTF
TGTGCCAGCAGCCGACCTGGGGCCAACGTCCTGACTTTC
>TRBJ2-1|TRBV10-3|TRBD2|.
CAIKSVAGRYNEQFF
TGTGCCATCAAATCGGTAGCGGGGCGCTACAATGAGCAGTTCTTC
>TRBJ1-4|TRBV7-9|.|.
CASSLGVRASAGEKLFF
TGTGCCAGCAGTTTAGGAGTCAGGGCGAGTGCCGGTGAAAAACTGTTTTTT
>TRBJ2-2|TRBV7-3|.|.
CASSPTGFGELFF
TGTGCCAGCAGCCCCACGGGTTTTGGGGAGCTGTTTTTT
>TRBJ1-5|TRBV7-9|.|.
CASSLVEADQPQHF
TGTGCCAGCAGCTTAGTTGAGGCCGATCAGCCCCAGCATTTT
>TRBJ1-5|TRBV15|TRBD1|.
CATSKDRGNQPQHF
TGTGCCACCAGCAAAGACAGGGGGAACCAGCCCCAGCATTTT
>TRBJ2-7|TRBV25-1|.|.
CASRGIGGYEQYF
TGTGCCAGCAGGGGAATCGGGGGCTACGAGCAGTACTTC
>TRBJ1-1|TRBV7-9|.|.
CASSLEVNTEAFF
TGTGCCAGCAGCTTAGAGGTGAACACTGAAGCTTTCTTT
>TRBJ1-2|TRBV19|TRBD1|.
CASSNPDRGVYGYTF
TGTGCCAGTAGTAACCCGGACAGGGGCGTCTATGGCTACACCTTC
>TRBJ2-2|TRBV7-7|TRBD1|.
CASRPGTGTGELFF
TGTGCTAGCAGACCCGGGACAGGGACCGGGGAGCTGTTTTTT
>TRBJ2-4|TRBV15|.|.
CATSRDRGVSIQYF
TGTGCCACCAGCAGAGATCGCGGGGTTAGCATTCAGTACTTC
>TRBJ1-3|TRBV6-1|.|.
CASSEDGLRSSGNTIYF
TGTGCCAGCAGTGAAGACGGACTCCGGAGCTCTGGAAACACCATATATTTT
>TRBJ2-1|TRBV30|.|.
CAWSTKVLLLRQFF
TGTGCCTGGAGCACGAAGGTGCTACTACTCAGGCAGTTCTTC
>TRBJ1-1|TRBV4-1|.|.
CASSLGGADTEAFF
TGCGCCAGCAGCTTAGGGGGGGCGGACACTGAAGCTTTCTTT
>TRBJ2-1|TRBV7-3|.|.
CASSQQASTYNEQFF
TGTGCCAGCAGTCAACAGGCATCTACCTACAATGAGCAGTTCTTC
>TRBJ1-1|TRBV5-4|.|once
CASSVNRDDTEAFF
TGTGCCAGCAGCGTAAACAGGGACGACACTGAAGCTTTCTTT
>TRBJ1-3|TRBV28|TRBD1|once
CASSLIAGGGLGNTIYF
TGTGCCAGCAGTTTAATTGCAGGGGGGGGCCTTGGAAACACCATATATTTT
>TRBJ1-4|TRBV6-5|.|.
CASSQRGVVLFF
TGTGCCAGCAGTCAACGAGGGGTAGTGCTGTTTTTT
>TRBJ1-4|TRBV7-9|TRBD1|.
CAEGATNEKLFF
TGTGCCGAGGGGGCAACGAATGAAAAACTGTTTTTT
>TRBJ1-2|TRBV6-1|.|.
CASSVAVEVYGYTF
TGTGCCAGCAGTGTAGCGGTAGAAGTTTATGGCTACACCTTC
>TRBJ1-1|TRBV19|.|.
CASSRRDRTEAFF
TGTGCCAGTAGTAGGCGGGACCGGACCGAAGCTTTCTTT
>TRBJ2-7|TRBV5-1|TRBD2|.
CASSFGLADYEQYF
TGCGCCAGCAGCTTCGGACTAGCGGACTACGAGCAGTACTTC
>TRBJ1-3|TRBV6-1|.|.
CASSEPGDSTIGNTIYF
TGTGCCAGCAGTGAACCAGGGGACTCGACGATTGGAAACACCATATATTTT
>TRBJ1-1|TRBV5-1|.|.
CASSLGLGTEAFF
TGCGCCAGCAGCTTGGGCCTAGGGACTGAAGCTTTCTTT
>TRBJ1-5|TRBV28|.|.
CASSSSSGGNQPQHF
TGTGCCAGCAGTTCCTCCTCGGGCGGGAATCAGCCCCAGCATTTT
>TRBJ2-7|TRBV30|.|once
CAWSVTSPASYEQYF
TGTGCCTGGAGTGTAACCAGCCCAGCCTCCTACGAGCAGTACTTC
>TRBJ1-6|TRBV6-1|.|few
CASSELEGSRNSPLHF
TGTGCCAGCAGTGAATTAGAAGGCAGCAGGAATTCACCCCTCCACTTT